This TCR beta chain comes out of a study of CD8+ T cells in alopecia areata listed by TCRdb under 2018. Context from the whole study: Treated patients were enrolled in an open-label pilot trial of oral tofacitinib at 5 to 10 mg twice daily for moderate-to-severe alopecia areata. Clonality in the scalp was compared among normal scalp (n=4), patchy alopecia areata scalp (n=8), and alopecia totalis/universalis scalp (n=8). Human TCRbeta sequencing covered scalp tissue and sorted CD4+ and CD8+ peripheral blood T cells from patchy and totalis/universalis alopecia areata patients and healthy controls. High-throughput TCRbeta sequencing was used to examine T cell clonal expansion in alopecia areata in both the C3H/HeJ mouse model and human patients. Tofacitinib-treated patients had biopsies at baseline and at 4 and 24 weeks of treatment, with a later scalp biopsy in several patients. The SALT score, which quantifies the percentage of affected scalp surface area, was used to measure disease severity in treated patients. Tofacitinib was given for 6 to 18 months, followed by 6 months of follow-up off drug to assess delayed response and recurrence. TCRbeta CDR3 regions were amplified by immunoSEQ multiplex PCR with 35 Vbeta forward and 13 Jbeta reverse primers. RNA came from the PAXgene miRNA kit for fixed scalp, the miRNeasy kit for PBMCs, and the RNeasy kit for mouse skin.

Library generation was performed with the immunoSEQ multiplex PCR assay. For TCR sequencing, RNA was extracted from every sample and reverse transcribed into cDNA to serve as template. First-strand cDNA was synthesized using SuperScript III with a 2:1 mix of oligo-dT and random hexamers. A synthetic immune receptor repertoire was used to measure amplification bias, and any remaining bias was corrected computationally. The authors processed their data as follows. Raw reads were preprocessed to remove errors, and CDR3 was defined by IMGT conventions from the conserved cysteine to phenylalanine. Clonality was computed as 1 minus the Shannon entropy, with the entropy normalized by log2 of the number of productive unique TCRs. CD4 or CD8 identity of scalp clones was inferred by cross-referencing scalp TCRbeta sequences with sorted blood CD4 and CD8 repertoires. TCRdb provides this immuneACCESS table in a form limited to in-frame rearrangements. Some clones are lacking; in checked studies, under half of them reflect an unresolved V gene, and why the rest are absent is not known. V and J calls plus clone size are reproduced from that table; the DNA served to infer D and trimming. This sample has 150,000 to 200,000 clones in its table, and roughly 70% of those were observed once. Jointly, the top ten make up 1.3% of the sample.

Broader findings and caveats from the paper: Because the treated cohort was small and had just a single nonresponder, larger studies are needed to establish links between baseline CD8+ expansion and response. Higher clonality and more expanded CD8+ clones were observed in lesional scalp than in normal scalp, particularly in alopecia totalis/universalis, a finding suggestive of antigenic drive. Unlike mouse skin, where gammadelta T cells dominate, normal human skin contains resident alphabeta T cells that get sequenced too, which complicates analysis of the scalp TCR repertoire. Tofacitinib significantly lowered scalp clonality and the number of expanded CD8+ clones among the top 100 scalp clones. During tofacitinib treatment, many expanded lesional clones remained in scalp and blood, and this persistence may partly explain relapse after treatment is stopped. Shared TCR sequences between patients were less evident than in mice, which may be partly attributable to HLA diversity in the patient population.

The germline V gene (reference sequence) provides CDR1 LNHNV and CDR2 YYDKDF. The CDR3 has 14 amino acids, counting the end cysteine and phenylalanine. Of the read, only the CDR3 DNA is kept; its 42 bases are in frame from base 1. At the junction V is shortened by 3 bases and J by 2 bases, with 9 bases in between. The treatment or condition label of this sample denotes: oral pan-JAK inhibitor, 5-10 mg twice daily. Lesional scalp punch biopsies and peripheral blood were obtained from alopecia areata patients. PBMCs were isolated by density centrifugation and stained for CD3, CD4 and CD8, and CD4+ and CD8+ T cells were sorted on a FACSAria. With regard to this clone: Its target antigen remains unknown. No quality values exist for individual bases; no much larger clone is one base distant.

The chain employs TRBV15 and TRBJ2-3; TRBD1 is a possible D gene, resting on 6 matching bases. The input for sequencing was CD4+ T cells sorted from blood, taken around week 50, from a patient treated with tofacitinib. The sequence derives from a human donor with alopecia areata. Here is the DNA: TGTGCCACCAGCAGGGACAGAGTCACAGATACGCAGTATTTT. Translated, this is CATSRDRVTDTQYF.